The 14 T cell receptor beta chains below all came from one sample that was sequenced in a study of CD8+ T cells in alopecia areata. Treatment specified: oral pan-JAK inhibitor, 5-10 mg twice daily. Extraction and reverse transcription of RNA yielded cDNA as the sequencing template. Assay: immunoSEQ multiplex PCR; the TCRdb copy retains only in-frame clones and omits some. The repertoire holds 150,000 to 200,000 clones, with about 65% as singletons. The specimen was CD4+ T cells sorted from blood, collected around week 49, from a patient treated with tofacitinib. These receptors originate from a human donor with alopecia areata.

This clone occurred a few times. This chain uses TRBV5-6 with TRBJ1-2; 8 bases match TRBD1. The CDR3 runs 13 residues. V lost 3 bases and J lost 2; bases outside the gene matches: 0. Germline V gene data show CDR1 as SGHDT and CDR2 as YYEEEE. This CDR3 reads CASSWTGNYGYTF. The CDR3 DNA reads TGTGCCAGCAGCTGGACAGGGAACTATGGCTACACCTTC. Based on the CDR3 plus reference TRBV5-6 and TRBJ1-2, the full variable domain is DAGVTQSPTHLIKTRGQQVTLRCSPKSGHDTVSWYQQALGQGPQFIFQYYEEEERQRGNFPDRFSGHQFPNYSSELNVNALLLGDSALYLCASSWTGNYGYTFGSGTRLTVV.

This chain uses TRBV9 with TRBJ1-6; D might be TRBD1 (5 bases). CDR3 size: 16 residues. Trimming took 0 bases from V and 9 from J, leaving 16 bases between them. Germline V gene data show CDR1 as SGDLS and CDR2 as YYNGEE. Written as DNA, the CDR3 is TGTGCCAGCAGCGTAGGTCCAGGGAGCCAGGGTTCACCCCTCCACTTT. Amino acids: CASSVGPGSQGSPLHF.

CDR3 loop: CASPMWGTGDYNEQFF. The CDR3 DNA follows: TGTGCCAGCCCAATGTGGGGGACAGGGGACTACAATGAGCAGTTCTTC. The chain has TRBV25-1 and TRBJ2-1; TRBD1 matches at 10 bases. The junction had 10 bases not matched to a gene; V was cut back by 8 bases and J by 3 bases. The CDR3 spans 16 residues. From germline, CDR1 is MGHDK and CDR2 SYGVNS.

This clone occurred a few times. The J gene is TRBJ1-6, the V gene TRBV6-6; D not resolved. This CDR3 has 12 residues. With 7 bases removed from V and 8 bases from J, the gap between germline ends came to 9 bases. Germline V gene sequence: CDR1 MNHNY, CDR2 SVGAGI (reference sequence). The CDR3 spells CASTPGDSPLHF. CDR3 bases: TGTGCCAGCACTCCCGGGGATTCACCCCTCCACTTT.

The V gene is TRBV7-3, the J gene TRBJ2-5, with 8 nucleotides matching TRBD2. Germline V CDR1 and CDR2: SGHTA, FQGTGA. The CDR3 sequence is 13 residues long. Unmatched junction bases numbered 4, after V lost 5 bases and J lost 5 bases. The CDR3 sequence: CASSLREGETQYF. Written as DNA, the CDR3 is TGTGCCAGCAGCCTTCGGGAGGGTGAGACCCAGTACTTC.

This chain joins TRBV4-1 and TRBJ2-7, with 16 bases lining up with TRBD2. V lost 1 base to trimming and J lost 2 bases; unmatched junction nucleotides: 2. CDR1 is MGHRA and CDR2 is YSYEKL in the germline V gene. This CDR3 region has 17 residues. The CDR3 protein is CASSQAGTSGGAYEQYF. In DNA form, the CDR3 reads TGCGCCAGCAGCCAAGCCGGGACTAGCGGGGGGGCCTACGAGCAGTACTTC.

The V and J genes are TRBV5-1 and TRBJ2-7; D remains ambiguous. The germline V and J ends were trimmed by 2 bases and 1 base, with 10 bases remaining between them. The germline gives CDR1 SGHRS, CDR2 YFSETQ. The CDR3 length is 14 residues. In DNA form, the CDR3 reads TGCGCCAGCAGCTTTATCGCGGATTCCTACGAGCAGTACTTC. Its translation: CASSFIADSYEQYF.

V is TRBV30 and J is TRBJ2-3, with 12 bases that match TRBD1. The CDR3 is 14 residues long. The V and J ends lost 2 bases and 5 bases, in that order; junction bases with no gene match: 2. Germline V lookup: CDR1 GTSNPN, CDR2 SVGIG (reference sequence). The CDR3 DNA sequence: TGTGCCTGGAGTCGGGACAGGGGGCAAGATACGCAGTATTTT. Residues: CAWSRDRGQDTQYF.

The V and J genes are TRBV30 and TRBJ1-5, with 7 bases that match TRBD1. The CDR3 spans 15 residues. V was pared by 2 bases and J by 6 bases, with 10 bases of the junction left unmatched. CDR1 GTSNPN and CDR2 SVGIG come from the germline V gene (reference sequence). CDR3 protein: CAWSNGDRSTQPQHF. In DNA, the CDR3 is TGTGCCTGGAGTAACGGGGACAGATCAACTCAGCCCCAGCATTTT.

The chain is built from TRBV29-1 and TRBJ1-5; 8 positions agree with TRBD1. Germline lookup yields CDR1 SQVTM and CDR2 ANQGSEA. Unmatched junction bases numbered 5, after V lost 7 bases and J lost 3 bases. The CDR3 is 13 residues long. The CDR3 sequence: CSGKTGDNQPQHF. DNA of the CDR3: TGCAGCGGGAAGACAGGGGACAATCAGCCCCAGCATTTT. Supplemented by reference TRBV29-1 and TRBJ1-5, the full variable domain reads SAVISQKPSRDICQRGTSLTIQCQVDSQVTMMFWYRQQPGQSLTLIATANQGSEATYESGFVIDKFPISRPNLTFSTLTVSNMSPEDSSIYLCSGKTGDNQPQHFGDGTRLSIL.

The chain recombines TRBV7-2 with TRBJ1-5; no reliable D call. The germline V gene has CDR1 SGHTA and CDR2 FQGNSA. Between the trimmed V and J ends, which lost 5 bases and 4 bases, there was a span of 6 bases. This CDR3 has 12 residues. The CDR3 here is CASSPSNQPQHF. The CDR3 nucleotides read TGTGCCAGCAGCCCTAGTAATCAGCCCCAGCATTTT.

CDR3 nucleotide sequence: TGTGCCAGCAGTTTACTGTCGCCCCAGGGGGCCCAGCATTTT. Encoded protein: CASSLLSPQGAQHF. The rearrangement joins TRBV28 to TRBJ1-5; TRBD1 agrees at 7 bases. From germline, CDR1 is MDHEN and CDR2 SYDVKM. The V segment lost 2 bases and the J segment 11 bases; nucleotides outside the gene matches: 9. The CDR3 runs to 14 residues.

The chain combines TRBV5-1 with TRBJ1-2; TRBD1 aligns across 7 bases. This CDR3 contains 17 residues. V lost 1 base and J lost 0; bases outside the gene matches: 9. CDR1 and CDR2 from the germline V gene are SGHRS and YFSETQ. The CDR3 reads CASSLLPAGQTNYGYTF. As DNA, the CDR3 is TGCGCCAGCAGCTTGCTCCCTGCGGGACAGACTAACTATGGCTACACCTTC.

The rearrangement links TRBV7-2 to TRBJ2-1; unclear D gene. Germline CDR1 is SGHTA and CDR2 is FQGNSA. Trimming removed 0 bases at V and 5 bases at J, with 5 bases between. This CDR3 is 13 amino acids long. This CDR3 is CASSLARNNEQFF. CDR3 nucleotides: TGTGCCAGCAGCTTAGCCAGGAACAATGAGCAGTTCTTC.